Below are 25 T cell receptor beta chains sequenced from a single sample in a study of spatial heterogeneity in lung cancer. One entry per CDR3 protein, called by TCRdb with MiXCR from the 5' RACE reads. The sample comprises some 11,000 distinct CDR3 sequences, about 8.6% of which are singletons, and about 24% rests with the top ten. The time point is: sample taken at primary tumor resection. Sequencing of whole RNA from tumor, nontumor lung or frozen PBMC involved no sorting. Source: PBMCs, taken at surgery. Source of these receptors: a male donor with early-stage non-small cell lung cancer.

This clonotype turned up a few times. The chain has TRBV28 and TRBJ1-1; D gene ambiguous. Trimming pared 3 bases from V and 1 base from J, leaving 18 bases between. This CDR3 is built from 17 residues. Germline-derived CDR1 and CDR2 are MDHEN and SYDVKM. The CDR3 DNA sequence: TGTGCCAGCAGTTTTTTTCCCCGGTTACAGCCGAACACTGAAGCTTTCTTT. Translation gives CASSFFPRLQPNTEAFF.

This clonotype is labeled medium-sized (0.01 to 0.1%). The gene calls are TRBV5-4 and TRBJ2-7; D assignment may be TRBD1 or TRBD2 (5 bases each). V was shortened by 4 bases and J by 3 bases, with 11 bases between the two germline ends. CDR1 and CDR2 from the germline V gene are SGHNT and YYREEE (reference sequence). The CDR3 sequence is 13 residues long. This CDR3 is CASSEGPSYEQYF. CDR3 coding DNA: TGTGCCAGCAGCGAGGGACCGAGCTACGAGCAGTACTTC.

This clonotype was counted ten times or more. The chain links TRBV4-3 to TRBJ2-3, with 9 bases lining up with TRBD1. The J segment lost 5 bases and the V segment lost 1 base, leaving 4 bases of the junction unmatched. This CDR3 spans 15 amino acids. Germline values: CDR1 LGHNA, CDR2 YSLEER. The DNA for the CDR3 is TGCGCCAGCAGCCAAGCGGGACAGGGAGGAGATACGCAGTATTTT. It codes for CASSQAGQGGDTQYF.

This clonotype occurred many times. This chain joins TRBV19 and TRBJ1-1; no firm D call. Trimming removed 7 bases from V and 0 bases from J, with 15 bases in between. Per the germline V gene, CDR1 is LNHDA and CDR2 is SQIVND (reference sequence). CDR3 length: 15 residues. CDR3 DNA sequence: TGTGCCAGTAAGTATAGCGGAAGAATGAACACTGAAGCTTTCTTT. It translates to CASKYSGRMNTEAFF.

This clonotype was recorded at least ten times. The chain couples TRBV5-4 to TRBJ2-1, with 10 bases that match TRBD2. J was trimmed by 9 bases and V by 1 base; bases with no gene match: 4. Looked up from germline, CDR1 is SGHNT and CDR2 is YYREEE (reference sequence). The CDR3 sequence is 14 residues long. For the CDR3, the DNA is TGTGCCAGCAGCTTGAGGCCTAGCGGGGGTGAGCAGTTCTTC. Translating gives CASSLRPSGGEQFF.

The table lists this clonotype with a few counts. The chain recombines TRBV7-2 with TRBJ1-3; D uncertain. This CDR3 contains 15 residues. V dropped 8 bases and J dropped 0 bases, with 14 bases sitting between them. Germline V lookup: CDR1 SGHTA, CDR2 FQGNSA. CDR3 amino acids: CASALEGLSGNTIYF. For the CDR3, the DNA is TGTGCCAGCGCCCTGGAGGGCCTCTCTGGAAACACCATATATTTT.

This clonotype rates as medium-sized (0.01 to 0.1%). This chain connects TRBV5-4 to TRBJ2-1; D is ambiguous. V dropped 4 bases and J dropped 10 bases, with 9 bases sitting between them. There are 11 residues in the CDR3. Germline lookup yields CDR1 SGHNT and CDR2 YYREEE (reference sequence). CDR3 loop: CASSLVTEQFF. CDR3 bases: TGTGCCAGCAGCCTCGTTACGGAGCAGTTCTTC.

This clonotype was seen many times. The genes are TRBV7-2 and TRBJ1-1; no clear D gene. Trimming shortened V by 5 bases and J by 0 bases, and 10 bases separated the two germline ends. This CDR3 has 14 residues. In germline, CDR1 is SGHTA, CDR2 FQGNSA. The CDR3: CASSTNWLNTEAFF. CDR3 nucleotides: TGTGCCAGCAGCACCAATTGGCTGAACACTGAAGCTTTCTTT.

By proportion, this clonotype is medium-sized. The V gene is TRBV11-3, the J gene TRBJ2-2, with D hard to call. Trimming took 3 bases from V and 5 from J, leaving 10 bases between them. The CDR3 spans 14 residues. CDR1 SGHNT and CDR2 YENEEA come from the germline V gene. CDR3 sequence (DNA): TGTGCCAGCAGCTTGATCAGAGTGACCGGGGAGCTGTTTTTT. Its translation: CASSLIRVTGELFF.

Ten or more counts support this clonotype. J is TRBJ2-7 and V is TRBV5-1; 12 bases match TRBD1. After removal of 4 bases from V and 5 bases from J, the junction contained 4 bases not matched to a gene. Germline assignment: CDR1 SGHRS and CDR2 YFSETQ. This CDR3 is built from 14 residues. The CDR3 sequence: CASSTGQGADEQYF. In DNA form, the CDR3 reads TGCGCCAGCAGCACGGGACAGGGGGCCGACGAGCAGTACTTC.

By share, this clonotype ranks as medium-sized. CDR3 in amino acids: CASSSETGYYEQYF. The CDR3 coding sequence is TGTGCCAGCAGCTCAGAGACAGGGTACTACGAGCAGTACTTC. The V and J genes are TRBV21-1 and TRBJ2-7; no DNA check was done on the table's D call, TRBD1. TRBV21-1 is a listed pseudogene. The CDR3 has 14 amino acids.

This clonotype was picked up many times. The chain is built from TRBV28 and TRBJ2-3, with 9 bases fitting TRBD2. Germline-derived CDR1 and CDR2 are MDHEN and SYDVKM. CDR3 length equals 15 residues. The trim removed 6 bases at V and 4 bases at J, leaving 8 bases unmatched. The CDR3: CASSPPRGGPDTQYF. For the CDR3, the DNA is TGTGCCAGCAGCCCGCCGCGGGGGGGGCCAGATACGCAGTATTTT.

By proportion, this clonotype is medium-sized. The rearrangement links TRBV7-2 to TRBJ1-2; D is unresolved. The CDR3 extends over 14 amino acids. V lost 5 bases, J lost 5 bases, and 15 bases lay in between. In germline, CDR1 is SGHTA, CDR2 FQGNSA. CDR3 bases: TGTGCCAGCAGCCTGTTTGGTGGGGATTATGGCTACACCTTC. This translates into CASSLFGGDYGYTF.

The rearrangement uses TRBV29-1 and TRBJ2-1; the match to TRBD1 covers 11 bases. Germline assignment: CDR1 SQVTM and CDR2 ANQGSEA. CDR3 length: 12 residues. Here the CDR3 DNA reads TGCTCAGGACAGGGGGCGCACAATGAGCAGTTCTTC. Translated, it gives CSGQGAHNEQFF.

This clonotype was observed at least ten times. The genes are TRBV19 and TRBJ1-5; 7 bases agree with TRBD1. V lost 3 bases and J lost 6; bases outside the gene matches: 5. There are 14 residues in the CDR3. The V gene's germline CDR1 is LNHDA and CDR2 SQIVND (reference sequence). CDR3 sequence: CASSIVPGGQPQHF. The CDR3 region has the DNA TGTGCCAGTAGTATCGTGCCAGGGGGTCAGCCCCAGCATTTT.

This clonotype was counted at least ten times. The rearrangement uses TRBV20-1 and TRBJ1-2; 7 nucleotides align to TRBD1. Germline loops: CDR1 DFQATT, CDR2 SNEGSKA (reference sequence). CDR3 length: 14 amino acids. V gave up 3 bases and J gave up 2 bases; unmatched junction bases: 6. The CDR3 protein is CSARGGQANYGYTF. In nucleotides, the CDR3 is TGCAGTGCTAGGGGAGGACAGGCGAACTATGGCTACACCTTC.

This clonotype was observed at least ten times. The genes are TRBV28 and TRBJ2-1; D possibly corresponds to TRBD2 (5 bases). CDR1 and CDR2 from the germline V gene are MDHEN and SYDVKM. V lost 7 bases, J lost 4 bases, and 17 bases lay in between. The CDR3 spans 15 residues. This chain's CDR3 is CASKKDFGDYNEQFF. CDR3 DNA: TGTGCCAGCAAAAAGGACTTCGGTGATTACAATGAGCAGTTCTTC. Combining the CDR3 with reference TRBV28 and TRBJ2-1 gives the whole variable domain DVKVTQSSRYLVKRTGEKVFLECVQDMDHENMFWYRQDPGLGLRLIYFSYDVKMKEKGDIPEGYSVSREKKERFSLILESASTNQTSMYLCASKKDFGDYNEQFFGPGTRLTVL.

This clonotype was observed many times. The V and J genes are TRBV24-1 and TRBJ2-2, with TRBD1 identical over 7 bases. The CDR3 has 14 amino acids. With 5 bases clipped from V and 7 bases from J, the junction kept 6 bases outside the gene matches. CDR1 and CDR2 (germline): KGHDR, SFDVKD. Here the CDR3 DNA reads TGTGCCACCAGTGCGACAGGGATTCACGGGGAGCTGTTTTTT. This translates into CATSATGIHGELFF.

This clonotype is medium-sized in the sample. J is TRBJ1-4 and V is TRBV12-3 or TRBV12-4; unclear D gene. The CDR3 is made up of 15 amino acids. The ends were cut back, 6 bases at V and 0 bases at J, with 11 bases in the middle. In DNA, the CDR3 is TGTGCCAGCAGCCGACAAGATGCAACTAATGAAAAACTGTTTTTT. This sequence encodes CASSRQDATNEKLFF.

The sample holds many counts of this clonotype. In DNA form, the CDR3 reads TGTGCCAGCAGGGGGGCTAGCGGGGGACTGAGCTCCTACAATGAGCAGTTCTTC. Translation gives CASRGASGGLSSYNEQFF. The chain couples TRBV6-5 to TRBJ2-1; 10 nucleotides agree with TRBD2. The length of the CDR3 is 18 residues. In germline, CDR1 is MNHEY, CDR2 SVGAGI. J was trimmed by 0 bases and V by 6 bases; bases with no gene match: 11.

This clonotype was seen many times. The J gene is TRBJ2-3, the V gene TRBV7-2; either TRBD1 or TRBD2 may supply D (5 bases each). Trimming left V 5 bases short and J 0 bases short, with 9 bases between. Per germline, CDR1 SGHTA and CDR2 FQGNSA. The CDR3 extends over 14 amino acids. CDR3 sequence reads: CASSRDVSTDTQYF. CDR3 DNA sequence: TGTGCCAGCAGCCGGGACGTTAGCACAGATACGCAGTATTTT.

This clonotype was recorded at least ten times. V usage is TRBV20-1 and J usage is TRBJ2-3; the match to TRBD2 covers 9 bases. V lost 0 bases, J lost 5 bases, and 18 bases stayed unmatched. Germline loops: CDR1 DFQATT, CDR2 SNEGSKA (reference sequence). The CDR3 length is 19 residues. CDR3 region: CSARDGAYARGGAVDTQYF. The CDR3 DNA follows: TGCAGTGCTAGAGACGGGGCCTATGCCCGCGGGGGGGCGGTAGATACGCAGTATTTT.

This clonotype has at least ten counts. V usage is TRBV27 and J usage is TRBJ1-3; a weak D match, TRBD1 (5 bases). The CDR3 length is 15 residues. The germline CDR1 and CDR2 sequences are MNHEY and SMNVEV (reference sequence). Trimming removed 2 bases at V and 0 bases at J, with 8 bases between. As DNA, the CDR3 is TGTGCCAGCAGTTTAACGGGGGTCTCTGGAAACACCATATATTTT. As protein: CASSLTGVSGNTIYF.

Judged by abundance, this clonotype is medium-sized. The chain couples TRBV14 to TRBJ2-1; tentative D call: TRBD2 (6 bases). The CDR3 runs 16 residues. Trimming took 3 bases from V and 4 from J, leaving 16 bases between them. CDR1 is SGHDN and CDR2 is FVKESK in the germline V gene. CDR3 protein: CASSQIRTAGYNEQFF. In DNA, the CDR3 is TGTGCCAGCAGCCAGATTCGAACCGCGGGATACAATGAGCAGTTCTTC. The full variable domain, with the rest looked up from reference TRBV14 and TRBJ2-1, is EAGVTQFPSHSVIEKGQTVTLRCDPISGHDNLYWYRRVMGKEIKFLLHFVKESKQDESGMPNNRFLAERTGGTYSTLKVQPAELEDSGVYFCASSQIRTAGYNEQFFGPGTRLTVL.

By sample fraction, this clonotype is medium-sized. The chain uses TRBV5-1 and TRBJ1-2; unclear D gene. This CDR3 contains 12 residues. Trimming shortened V by 0 bases and J by 6 bases, and 6 bases separated the two germline ends. The germline CDR1 and CDR2 sequences are SGHRS and YFSETQ. The CDR3 reads CASSLDGNGYTF. The CDR3 DNA sequence: TGCGCCAGCAGCTTGGATGGGAATGGCTACACCTTC. Combining the CDR3 with reference TRBV5-1 and TRBJ1-2 gives the whole variable domain KAGVTQTPRYLIKTRGQQVTLSCSPISGHRSVSWYQQTPGQGLQFLFEYFSETQRNKGNFPGRFSGRQFSNSRSEMNVSTLELGDSALYLCASSLDGNGYTFGSGTRLTVV.